This T cell receptor (beta chain) was obtained from a study of cytomegalovirus exposure and HLA in healthy donors. Study-level findings and limits: With later analysis, a missense DCLRE1C variant became linked to TCR beta V- and J-gene trimming. The authors enumerated roughly 160 TCR beta chains as linked to cytomegalovirus.

Remarks on this clone: Its antigen is unknown.

Use of 60 Vbeta and 13 Jbeta primers characterized the PCR. The assay was immunoSEQ multiplex PCR, and TCRdb's table has in-frame clones only and misses some. Of 150,000 to 200,000 clones in the sample, 60% to 80% were seen once. CDR3 length: 15 amino acids. The J segment lost 5 bases and the V segment lost 4 bases, leaving 10 bases of the junction unmatched. Germline V gives CDR1 SGHDN, CDR2 FVKESK. The specimen was PBMCs. The sequence was collected from a middle-aged man in good health and CMV-seropositive. The V call is TRBV14, the J call TRBJ2-7; 8 nucleotides align to TRBD1. The CDR3 loop is CASSPRDRYINEQYF. The CDR3 DNA is TGTGCCAGCAGCCCCCGGGACAGGTATATCAACGAGCAGTACTTC.